The clone carrying this T cell receptor (beta chain) occurred many times. One entry per CDR3 protein results from TCRdb running MiXCR on the 5' RACE reads. The sample contains about 240,000 distinct CDR3 sequences, more than 3.5% of which appear only once. This sample is drawn from a study of T cells after yellow fever vaccination. The specimen was PBMCs, collected 15 days after the yellow fever booster vaccination. This clonotype was sampled from a man aged 18 to 29 who received the YFV17D yellow fever vaccine.

As DNA, the CDR3 is TGTGCCAGCAGCCAAAGGGGGACGGTGACTAACTATGGCTACACCTTC. This codes for CASSQRGTVTNYGYTF. The chain uses TRBV3-1 and TRBJ1-2; a possible D gene is TRBD1 (6 bases). The germline V gene encodes CDR1 LGHDT and CDR2 YNNKEL (reference sequence). V lost 2 bases to trimming and J lost 0 bases, with 13 bases between them. The CDR3 totals 16 residues.